The entry that follows covers one TCR beta chain sequence. The source of the sample is a study of blood T cell repertoires in COVID-19. At the level of the study: In each case, the material was cDNA or gDNA derived from T cells, B-cell-depleted T cells, or PBMCs.

As originally analysed: Amplified reference gene primers provided the basis for estimating nucleated cell counts. Measured with immunoSEQ multiplex PCR; TCRdb has only the in-frame clones, and not every one. From that table come the V and J calls and clone size; the DNA was used to work out D and trimming. The sample records some 380,000 clones, nearly 90% being singletons. Germline CDR1 reads GTSNPN; CDR2 reads SVGIG (reference sequence). Trimming took off 4 bases at V and 1 base at J, with 13 bases between the two ends. This CDR3 is 14 amino acids long. This TCR was recovered from a man aged 18 to 29 with active or convalescent COVID-19. The source material was peripheral blood. The chain is built from TRBV30 and TRBJ1-1; D might be TRBD1 (5 bases). The CDR3 region is CAWKIAGGNTEAFF. CDR3 nucleotides: TGTGCCTGGAAGATTGCGGGGGGGAACACTGAAGCTTTCTTT.